The 31 T cell receptor beta chains presented below share a single source sample, sequenced in a study of blood T cell repertoires in COVID-19. Measured with immunoSEQ multiplex PCR; TCRdb has only the in-frame clones, and not every one. The sample yields more than 200,000 clones, 82% seen once. Sequenced material: peripheral blood. These receptor sequences come from a woman of 80 years or more with COVID-19, enrolled during active disease.

The DNA for the CDR3 is TGTGCCAGCAGCCTCGACAGCTATAATGAAAAACTGTTTTTT. The encoded protein is CASSLDSYNEKLFF. V and J are TRBV11-2 and TRBJ1-4, with D possibly being TRBD1 (5 bases). Per the germline V gene, CDR1 is SGHAT and CDR2 is FQNNGV. The CDR3 contains 14 residues. Trimming took off 5 bases at V and 4 bases at J, with 11 bases between the two ends.

The DNA of the CDR3 is TGTGCCAGCAGGCCCCCCACAGGGAACACTGAAGCTTTCTTT. This encodes CASRPPTGNTEAFF. The chain combines TRBV6-5 with TRBJ1-1, with D perhaps matching TRBD1 (5 bases). The CDR3 contains 14 residues. V was shortened by 6 bases and J by 1 base, with 12 bases between the two germline ends. Germline CDR1 MNHEY, CDR2 SVGAGI.

V is TRBV7-2 and J is TRBJ2-7; TRBD1 might be the D (6 bases). The V gene's germline CDR1 is SGHTA and CDR2 FQGNSA. The V and J ends lost 1 base and 2 bases respectively, with 9 bases between them. This CDR3 has 14 amino acids. CDR3 in DNA: TGTGCCAGCAGCTTAGGGGGGCCTCCCTACGAGCAGTACTTC. Translated: CASSLGGPPYEQYF.

This chain joins TRBV19 and TRBJ2-5; D not resolved. CDR3 size: 13 residues. The germline CDR1 and CDR2 sequences are LNHDA and SQIVND (reference sequence). V dropped 4 bases and J dropped 7 bases, with 13 bases sitting between them. The CDR3 reads CASSTRHPGTQYF. CDR3 DNA: TGTGCCAGTAGTACCCGACATCCAGGGACCCAGTACTTC.

This clone was counted between two and nine times. The V call is TRBV5-6, the J call TRBJ2-1, with 12 positions matching TRBD2. V dropped 4 bases and J dropped 3; count of bases not matched to a gene: 11. CDR1 and CDR2 (germline): SGHDT, YYEEEE. The CDR3 contains 18 residues. The CDR3 is CASSGTRTSGASYNEQFF. The CDR3 nucleotides are TGTGCCAGCAGCGGGACTCGGACTAGCGGGGCTAGCTACAATGAGCAGTTCTTC.

The chain has TRBV5-1 and TRBJ1-1; 8 bases fit TRBD1. CDR3 length equals 13 residues. The germline gives CDR1 SGHRS, CDR2 YFSETQ. Germline trimming cut 4 bases from V and 3 bases from J; bases unmatched to any gene: 2. The CDR3 bases are TGCGCCAGCAGCACGGACAGGGACACTGAAGCTTTCTTT. Its translation: CASSTDRDTEAFF.

The V gene is TRBV28, the J gene TRBJ1-2; 7 bases are shared with TRBD1. The junction had 13 bases not matched to a gene; V was cut back by 5 bases and J by 1 base. CDR3 length equals 17 residues. CDR1 is MDHEN and CDR2 is SYDVKM in the germline V gene. The CDR3 region has the DNA TGTGCCAGCAGTCCCGGGACAGTCTATATAAATAACTATGGCTACACCTTC. Its protein product is CASSPGTVYINNYGYTF.

V gene TRBV5-1 combines with J gene TRBJ1-5; no firm D call. Per germline, CDR1 SGHRS and CDR2 YFSETQ. CDR3 length equals 14 residues. V lost 0 bases and J lost 5, with 9 bases in between. Here the CDR3 reads CASSLGAGYQPQHF. CDR3 in DNA: TGCGCCAGCAGCTTGGGGGCAGGATATCAGCCCCAGCATTTT.

The chain uses TRBV29-1 and TRBJ1-3, with 8 bases identical to TRBD1. Trimming cost V 4 bases and J 4 bases; bases outside gene matches: 3. Germline CDR1 and CDR2: SQVTM and ANQGSEA. CDR3 size: 13 residues. The CDR3 coding sequence is TGCAGCGTTGTGAACAGGGGGGGAAACACCATATATTTT. Protein: CSVVNRGGNTIYF. Combining the CDR3 with reference TRBV29-1 and TRBJ1-3 gives the whole variable domain SAVISQKPSRDICQRGTSLTIQCQVDSQVTMMFWYRQQPGQSLTLIATANQGSEATYESGFVIDKFPISRPNLTFSTLTVSNMSPEDSSIYLCSVVNRGGNTIYFGEGSWLTVV.

This chain connects TRBV5-5 to TRBJ2-1; 13 positions match TRBD2. Germline V gene lookup returns CDR1 SGHKS and CDR2 YYEKEE (reference sequence). The CDR3 is 18 amino acids. After removal of 3 bases from V and 7 bases from J, the junction contained 13 bases not matched to a gene. The CDR3 DNA follows: TGTGCCAGCAGCTACTGGGGGACTAGCGGGACGGGCGGGAATGAGCAGTTCTTC. Translation gives CASSYWGTSGTGGNEQFF.

The chain carries TRBV19 and TRBJ2-3; D is perhaps TRBD1 (6 bases). Germline CDR1 and CDR2: LNHDA and SQIVND (reference sequence). The CDR3 loop spans 13 amino acids. Trimming pared 7 bases from V and 6 bases from J, leaving 14 bases between. The CDR3 region is CASTPDSPDTQYF. CDR3 DNA: TGTGCCAGTACCCCGGACAGTCCGGATACGCAGTATTTT.

The chain's CDR3 is CASSIQGGGNQPQHF. In DNA, the CDR3 is TGTGCCAGTAGTATTCAGGGGGGAGGCAATCAGCCCCAGCATTTT. This chain links TRBV19 with TRBJ1-5; 7 positions agree with TRBD1. Germline CDR1 reads LNHDA; CDR2 reads SQIVND (reference sequence). V trimming: 3 bases; J trimming: 2 bases; junction bases outside the gene matches: 4. This CDR3 has 15 residues.

This clone was detected only once. Other DNA sequences in this specimen translate into the identical CDR3. V gene TRBV18 combines with J gene TRBJ1-1; no definite D call. Looked up from germline, CDR1 is KGHSH and CDR2 is LQKENI. Trimming shortened V by 3 bases and J by 1 base, and 9 bases separated the two germline ends. The CDR3 sequence is 14 residues long. CDR3 sequence: CASSPRPGNTEAFF. The CDR3 region has the DNA TGTGCCAGCTCACCCCGCCCAGGGAACACTGAAGCTTTCTTT.

This clone appeared a single time. In nucleotides, the CDR3 is TGTGCCAGCAGCCCTAGTCGAGGATCCTACAATGAGCAGTTCTTC. Translating gives CASSPSRGSYNEQFF. This chain uses TRBV3-1 (or the pseudogene TRBV3-2) with TRBJ2-1, with unresolved D. Trimming pared 4 bases from V and 1 base from J, leaving 11 bases between. Per germline, CDR1 LGHDT and CDR2 YNNKEL (reference sequence). This CDR3 contains 15 residues.

Regarding this clone: A read error likely explains this, since a far larger clone differs by one base. This same CDR3 is encoded by further DNA sequences in the sample. The V and J genes are TRBV7-2 and TRBJ2-7, with no clear D. The ends were cut back, 5 bases at V and 0 bases at J, with 2 bases in the middle. Germline values: CDR1 SGHTA, CDR2 FQGNSA. CDR3 length equals 11 residues. For the CDR3, the DNA is TGTGCCAGCAGCCTCTCCTACGAGCAGTACTTC. This translates into CASSLSYEQYF.

The chain employs TRBV5-1 and TRBJ1-1; D may be TRBD1 (5 bases). Trimming took 7 bases from V and 8 from J, leaving 21 bases between them. The CDR3 is 14 residues long. Germline CDR1 and CDR2: SGHRS and YFSETQ. CDR3 sequence: CASQSSGQPSEAFF. The CDR3 nucleotides read TGCGCCAGCCAGTCTTCAGGGCAACCCTCCGAAGCTTTCTTT.

The V call is TRBV9, the J call TRBJ2-5, with 8 bases aligning to TRBD2. CDR1 is SGDLS, CDR2 YYNGEE, per germline. The CDR3 has 16 amino acids. V shed 0 bases, J shed 4 bases, and the junction held 8 bases outside the gene matches. As DNA, the CDR3 is TGTGCCAGCAGCGTAGACGAAACGGGGGGGCGAGAGACCCAGTACTTC. Its protein product is CASSVDETGGRETQYF.

This clone has a handful of counts. Distinct nucleotide sequences in the sample also encode this CDR3. CDR3 bases: TGTGCCAGCTCACCCGACGGGAATGGCTACACCTTC. It yields the protein CASSPDGNGYTF. V and J are TRBV18 and TRBJ1-2; D ambiguous. This CDR3 spans 12 amino acids. The germline CDR1 and CDR2 sequences are KGHSH and LQKENI. V was pared by 3 bases and J by 6 bases, with 8 bases between.

CDR3 nucleotides: TGTGCCAGCAGCTCTCGACTAGCGGGGGTGTATGAGCAGTTCTTC. Translated: CASSSRLAGVYEQFF. The chain uses TRBV5-8 and TRBJ2-1; 12 nucleotides line up with TRBD2. J was trimmed by 8 bases and V by 3 bases; bases with no gene match: 6. The length of the CDR3 is 15 residues. CDR1 SGHTS and CDR2 YDEGEE come from the germline V gene.

This clone was picked up one time. The chain combines TRBV2 with TRBJ2-1; no clear D gene. The V end lost 8 bases, the J end lost 4 bases, and 12 bases lay between the germline ends. The CDR3 is 13 amino acids. CDR1 and CDR2 (germline): SNHLY, FYNNEI. The CDR3 region is CASGTTIYNEQFF. CDR3 nucleotide sequence: TGTGCCAGCGGAACTACTATATACAATGAGCAGTTCTTC.

This clone was detected only once. The chain couples TRBV5-1 to TRBJ2-5, with 11 bases lining up with TRBD2. The CDR3 extends over 16 amino acids. Germline V gene data show CDR1 as SGHRS and CDR2 as YFSETQ. The V and J ends lost 4 bases and 2 bases, in that order; junction bases with no gene match: 7. The CDR3 spells CASSRTSGGKQETQYF. DNA for the CDR3: TGCGCCAGCAGCAGAACTAGCGGGGGTAAACAAGAGACCCAGTACTTC.

The rearrangement joins TRBV11-2 to TRBJ2-7, with 8 nucleotides matching TRBD2. The CDR3 length is 15 residues. V trimming: 1 base; J trimming: 3 bases; junction bases outside the gene matches: 5. Germline-derived CDR1 and CDR2 are SGHAT and FQNNGV. The CDR3, as DNA: TGTGCCAGCAGCTTAGTCCGCGGGAGGTTCTACGAGCAGTACTTC. Its protein is CASSLVRGRFYEQYF.

J is TRBJ2-1 and V is TRBV4-1; 16 nucleotides agree with TRBD2. V gave up 1 base and J gave up 2 bases; unmatched junction bases: 8. There are 20 residues in the CDR3. Germline V CDR1 and CDR2: MGHRA, YSYEKL. The CDR3, as DNA: TGCGCCAGCAGCCAAGCGGGACTAGCGGGGGGGCCTTCCGCCTACAATGAGCAGTTCTTC. Protein sequence: CASSQAGLAGGPSAYNEQFF.

The V and J genes are TRBV2 and TRBJ1-1, with D possibly TRBD1 on 5 matching bases. V lost 8 bases and J 5 bases, leaving 15 bases between the germline ends. Germline loops: CDR1 SNHLY, CDR2 FYNNEI. The CDR3 covers 13 residues. This chain's CDR3 is CASDRGTRTEAFF. CDR3 DNA: TGTGCCAGCGATAGGGGAACAAGGACTGAAGCTTTCTTT.

The chain has TRBV18 and TRBJ2-5, with D perhaps matching TRBD1 (5 bases). CDR1 KGHSH and CDR2 LQKENI come from the germline V gene. V dropped 1 base and J dropped 1 base, with 7 bases sitting between them. There are 14 residues in the CDR3. The CDR3 reads CASSPQGIQETQYF. The CDR3, as DNA: TGTGCCAGCTCACCACAGGGGATCCAAGAGACCCAGTACTTC.

The V call is TRBV10-3, the J call TRBJ2-7; TRBD1 aligns across 7 bases. The germline V gene has CDR1 ENHRY and CDR2 SYGVKD. The V gene end was trimmed by 6 bases and the J gene end by 0 bases; junction bases not matched to a gene: 5. This CDR3 comprises 14 residues. The CDR3 here is CAISRDSSSYEQYF. CDR3 coding DNA: TGTGCCATCAGCCGGGACAGTTCCTCCTACGAGCAGTACTTC.

The J gene is TRBJ1-1, the V gene TRBV6-6; D remains unclear. The germline V gene has CDR1 MNHNY and CDR2 SVGAGI (reference sequence). The CDR3 extends over 13 amino acids. V dropped 5 bases and J dropped 3 bases, with 10 bases sitting between them. CDR3 sequence (DNA): TGTGCCAGCAGTCAGACGGCGGACACTGAAGCTTTCTTT. As protein: CASSQTADTEAFF.

CDR3 sequence reads: CATSPGFSTDTQYF. The CDR3 coding sequence is TGTGCCACCAGCCCAGGATTTAGCACAGATACGCAGTATTTT. The J gene is TRBJ2-3, the V gene TRBV24-1; D unclear. The CDR3 contains 14 residues. Germline CDR1 is KGHDR and CDR2 is SFDVKD. V was shortened by 7 bases and J by 0 bases, with 10 bases between the two germline ends.

CDR3 loop: CASSLKDRTEAFF. In DNA form, the CDR3 reads TGTGCCAGCAGCCTAAAAGACAGGACTGAAGCTTTCTTT. This chain connects TRBV7-9 to TRBJ1-1; D is perhaps TRBD1 (6 bases). The CDR3 has 13 amino acids. Germline assignment: CDR1 SEHNR and CDR2 FQNEAQ (reference sequence). V was shortened by 5 bases and J by 5 bases, with 12 bases between the two germline ends.

In its sample, this clone was seen a few times. This rearrangement joins TRBV5-1 to TRBJ2-3; possibly TRBD2 for D (6 bases). The CDR3 is made up of 16 amino acids. The germline V and J ends were trimmed by 0 bases and 0 bases, with 11 bases remaining between them. Germline CDR1 is SGHRS and CDR2 is YFSETQ. In DNA, the CDR3 is TGCGCCAGCAGCTTGGCCGGGGCGGGGAGCACAGATACGCAGTATTTT. Amino acids: CASSLAGAGSTDTQYF.

The chain employs TRBV24-1 and TRBJ1-2; D may be TRBD1 (5 bases). Per germline, CDR1 KGHDR and CDR2 SFDVKD. This CDR3 contains 13 residues. V lost 5 bases to trimming and J lost 5 bases, with 11 bases between them. The CDR3 spells CATSAPGTYGYTF. CDR3 coding DNA: TGTGCCACCAGTGCTCCAGGGACTTATGGCTACACCTTC.